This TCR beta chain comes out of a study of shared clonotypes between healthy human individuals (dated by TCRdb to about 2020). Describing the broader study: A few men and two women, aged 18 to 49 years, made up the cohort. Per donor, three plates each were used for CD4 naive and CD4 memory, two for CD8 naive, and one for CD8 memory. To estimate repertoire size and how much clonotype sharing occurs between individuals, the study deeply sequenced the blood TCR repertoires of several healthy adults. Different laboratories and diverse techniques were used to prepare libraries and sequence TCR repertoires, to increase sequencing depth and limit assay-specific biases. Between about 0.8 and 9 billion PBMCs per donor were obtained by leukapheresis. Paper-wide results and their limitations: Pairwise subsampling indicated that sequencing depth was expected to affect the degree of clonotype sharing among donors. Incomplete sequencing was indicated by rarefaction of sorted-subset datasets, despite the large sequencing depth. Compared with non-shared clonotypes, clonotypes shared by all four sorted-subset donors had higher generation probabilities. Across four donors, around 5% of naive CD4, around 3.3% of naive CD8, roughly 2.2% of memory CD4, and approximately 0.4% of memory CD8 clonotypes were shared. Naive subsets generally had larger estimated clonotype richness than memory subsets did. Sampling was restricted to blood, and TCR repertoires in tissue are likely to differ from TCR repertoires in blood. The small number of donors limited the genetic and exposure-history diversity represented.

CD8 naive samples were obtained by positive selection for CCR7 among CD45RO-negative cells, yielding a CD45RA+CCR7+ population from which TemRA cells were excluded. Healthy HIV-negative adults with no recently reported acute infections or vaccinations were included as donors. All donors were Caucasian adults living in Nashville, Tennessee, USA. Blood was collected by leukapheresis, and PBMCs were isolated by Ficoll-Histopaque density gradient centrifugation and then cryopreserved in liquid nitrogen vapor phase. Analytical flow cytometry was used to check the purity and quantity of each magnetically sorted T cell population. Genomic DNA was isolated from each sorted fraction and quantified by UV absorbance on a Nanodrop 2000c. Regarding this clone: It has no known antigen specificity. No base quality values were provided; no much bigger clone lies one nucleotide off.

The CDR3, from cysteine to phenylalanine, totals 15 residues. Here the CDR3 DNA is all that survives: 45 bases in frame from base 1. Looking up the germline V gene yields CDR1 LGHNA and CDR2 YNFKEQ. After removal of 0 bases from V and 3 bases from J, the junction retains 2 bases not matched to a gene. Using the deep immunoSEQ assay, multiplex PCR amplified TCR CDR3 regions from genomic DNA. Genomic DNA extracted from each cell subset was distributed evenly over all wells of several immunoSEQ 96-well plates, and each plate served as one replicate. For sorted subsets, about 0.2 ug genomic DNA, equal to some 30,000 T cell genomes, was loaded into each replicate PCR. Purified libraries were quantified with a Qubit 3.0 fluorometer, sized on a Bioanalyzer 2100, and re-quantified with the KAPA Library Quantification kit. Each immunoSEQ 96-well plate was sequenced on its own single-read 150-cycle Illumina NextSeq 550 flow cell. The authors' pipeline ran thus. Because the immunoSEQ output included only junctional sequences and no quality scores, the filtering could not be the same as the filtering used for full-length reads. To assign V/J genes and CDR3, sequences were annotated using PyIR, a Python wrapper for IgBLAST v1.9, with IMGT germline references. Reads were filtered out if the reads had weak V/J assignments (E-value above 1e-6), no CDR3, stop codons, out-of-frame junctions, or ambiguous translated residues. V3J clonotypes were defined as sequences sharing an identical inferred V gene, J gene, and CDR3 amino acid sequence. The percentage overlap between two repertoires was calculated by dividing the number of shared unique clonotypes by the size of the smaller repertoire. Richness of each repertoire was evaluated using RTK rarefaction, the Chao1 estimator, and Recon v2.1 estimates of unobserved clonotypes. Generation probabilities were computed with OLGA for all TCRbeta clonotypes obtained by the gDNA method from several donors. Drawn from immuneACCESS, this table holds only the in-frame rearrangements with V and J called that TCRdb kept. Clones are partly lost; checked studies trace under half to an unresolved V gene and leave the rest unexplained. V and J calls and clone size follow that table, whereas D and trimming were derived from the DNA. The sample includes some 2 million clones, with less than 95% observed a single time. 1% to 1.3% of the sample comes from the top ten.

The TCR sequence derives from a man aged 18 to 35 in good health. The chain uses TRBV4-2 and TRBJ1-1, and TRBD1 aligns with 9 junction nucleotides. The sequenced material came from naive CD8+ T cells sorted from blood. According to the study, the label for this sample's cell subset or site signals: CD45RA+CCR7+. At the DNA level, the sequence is TGTGCCAGCAGCCAAGAAGGGACAGGGTACACTGAAGCTTTCTTT. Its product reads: CASSQEGTGYTEAFF.